The clone carrying this T cell receptor (beta chain) has only one observation. Sequencing was performed with immunoSEQ multiplex PCR; in TCRdb, only in-frame clones are kept and a portion is missing. The sample gives 190,000 or so clones, just under 95% of which show up once; roughly 1.5% is in the top ten. The data originate from a study of control samples from healthy donors and cancer patients. CDR3 length: 16 amino acids. The germline gives CDR1 MNHNS, CDR2 SASEGT. V lost 4 bases, J lost 3 bases, and 16 bases lay in between. This clonotype originated in a man aged 18 to 30 in good health. Input material: blood. This chain links TRBV6-1 with TRBJ1-5; a weak D match, TRBD1 (6 bases). The DNA for the CDR3 is TGTGCCAGCAGTGTTGGGGGCAGCAGCCTCAATCAGCCCCAGCATTTT. It encodes CASSVGGSSLNQPQHF.